Below, 4 T cell receptor beta chains from the same sample are listed, as sequenced in a study of T-cell reconstitution after alpha-beta-depleted transplantation in children. Molecular barcoding with unique molecular identifiers was used for the TCRbeta library. A single record per CDR3 protein comes from TCRdb applying MiXCR to the PCR reads. The sample has 200,000 or so distinct CDR3 sequences, about 8.4% seen once. Here the sequenced sample was PBMCs, mostly from graft donor cells, taken 360 days after TCRalphabeta/CD19-depleted stem cell transplant. Source of these receptors: a male patient aged 2 to 9 who had a stem cell transplant for acute myeloid leukemia, so the T cells may come from the graft donor.

This sequence joins TRBV6-6 and TRBJ1-2, with D tentatively TRBD1 (5 bases). Trimming pared 2 bases from V and 3 bases from J, leaving 7 bases between. This CDR3 contains 13 residues. The germline CDR1 and CDR2 sequences are MNHNY and SVGAGI (reference sequence). CDR3: CASSYGTYYGYTF. The CDR3, as DNA: TGTGCCAGCAGTTACGGGACGTACTATGGCTACACCTTC.

The J gene is TRBJ2-2, the V gene TRBV7-6; the match to TRBD2 covers 10 bases. The CDR3 covers 15 residues. CDR1 and CDR2 from the germline V gene are SGHVS and FNYEAQ. J gave up 7 bases and V 5 bases, and 7 bases lay outside the gene matches. The CDR3 loop is CASSILAGSIGELFF. In DNA form, the CDR3 reads TGTGCCAGCAGCATACTAGCGGGGTCGATCGGGGAGCTGTTTTTT.

This clonotype was seen a handful of times. The chain is built from TRBV5-1 and TRBJ2-7; D unresolved. CDR1 is SGHRS and CDR2 is YFSETQ in the germline V gene. The CDR3 covers 13 residues. The germline V and J ends were trimmed by 0 bases and 2 bases, with 6 bases remaining between them. The CDR3 DNA follows: TGCGCCAGCAGCTTGGGGGTGCCCTACGAGCAGTACTTC. Translating it yields CASSLGVPYEQYF.

This clonotype was counted at least ten times. The V call is TRBV5-4, the J call TRBJ2-5; D unresolved. CDR3 length: 15 residues. Germline lookup yields CDR1 SGHNT and CDR2 YYREEE (reference sequence). V was pared by 1 base and J by 1 base, with 11 bases between. The CDR3 sequence is CASSLSPGTQETQYF. CDR3 DNA sequence: TGTGCCAGCAGCTTGTCGCCAGGTACCCAAGAGACCCAGTACTTC. The full variable domain, with the rest looked up from reference TRBV5-4 and TRBJ2-5, is ETGVTQSPTHLIKTRGQQVTLRCSSQSGHNTVSWYQQALGQGPQFIFQYYREEENGRGNFPPRFSGLQFPNYSSELNVNALELDDSALYLCASSLSPGTQETQYFGPGTRLLVL.